The following is a TCR beta chain sequence with its context. This specimen belongs to a study of blood T cell repertoires in COVID-19. About the research overall: Donors in the United States, Italy and Spain gave samples during acute or convalescent COVID-19. PBMCs, B-cell-depleted T cells, or T cells provided the cDNA or gDNA that made up the material.

V was pared by 5 bases and J by 11 bases, with 15 bases between. Germline V CDR1 and CDR2: LNHDA, SQIVND (reference sequence). The CDR3 extends over 12 amino acids. Seattle-derived patients entered the study during active infection and were followed longitudinally. Original processing methods: Reference gene primer amplification yielded estimated nucleated cell counts. Using immunoSEQ multiplex PCR, the repertoire was profiled, and TCRdb retains in-frame clones only, with some absent. V, J and clone size reflect that table, while D and trimming were determined from the DNA. The sample lists over 200,000 clones; 80% to 90% were seen once.

The sequenced sample was peripheral blood. The source is a man between 25 and 39 years old with COVID-19, enrolled during active disease. The gene calls are TRBV19 and TRBJ1-1; TRBD1 is a possible D gene (5 bases). This CDR3 reads CASSFWGEDAFF. DNA of the CDR3: TGTGCCAGTAGTTTTTGGGGGGAAGACGCTTTCTTT.